This T cell receptor (beta chain) was identified during a study of cytomegalovirus exposure and HLA in healthy donors. Findings of the study overall: The study recorded 150 to 200 TCR beta chains that were cytomegalovirus-associated.

Turning to this clone: The antigen is undetermined.

Trimming stripped 5 bases from V and 0 bases from J, with 11 bases between. The germline CDR1 and CDR2 sequences are LNHDA and SQIVND (reference sequence). The CDR3 runs 14 residues. Here immunoSEQ multiplex PCR was the method, and the copy in TCRdb shows in-frame clones only, minus some. The repertoire consists of about 150,000 clones, with around 93% occurring once and the leading ten covering around 1.9%. The rearrangement links TRBV19 to TRBJ2-7; D might be TRBD1 (5 bases). Sequencing was performed on PBMCs. This receptor was identified in a man aged 18 to 29 in good health and CMV-seropositive. The CDR3 is CASSRQGSSYEQYF. CDR3 in DNA: TGTGCCAGTAGTCGGCAGGGTAGCTCCTACGAGCAGTACTTC.